A single sample gave rise to the 20 T cell receptor beta chains below, sequenced in a study of OX40 agonist ivuxolimab in advanced cancers. Data came from immunoSEQ multiplex PCR; TCRdb stores just in-frame clones and leaves some out. The sample yields about 27,000 clones, approximately 91% seen once. Sequencing was performed on CD4+ or CD8+ T cells sorted from blood, taken in a trial of the OX40 agonist ivuxolimab. The origin of the receptors is an adult with an advanced solid tumor such as melanoma, head and neck, liver or kidney cancer.

The rearrangement links TRBV11-2 to TRBJ2-5; possibly TRBD2 for D (5 bases). Germline lookup yields CDR1 SGHAT and CDR2 FQNNGV. V gave up 2 bases and J gave up 4 bases, with 11 bases separating them. The CDR3 is 14 residues long. Written as DNA, the CDR3 is TGTGCCAGCAGCTTACAGCCGGGGAGAGAGACCCAGTACTTC. This codes for CASSLQPGRETQYF.

This rearrangement joins TRBV6-5 to TRBJ2-7; D might be TRBD2 (6 bases). The germline V gene has CDR1 MNHEY and CDR2 SVGAGI. The CDR3 is 14 amino acids. V was trimmed by 2 bases and J by 0 bases, leaving 8 bases between them. In DNA form, the CDR3 reads TGTGCCAGCAGTTACGGGGGAGGCTCCTACGAGCAGTACTTC. Translating it yields CASSYGGGSYEQYF.

Only one count was recorded for this clone. The chain recombines TRBV7-2 with TRBJ2-3; 8 bases are shared with TRBD2. Unmatched junction bases numbered 18, after V lost 0 bases and J lost 1 base. Germline CDR1 and CDR2: SGHTA and FQGNSA. This CDR3 contains 21 residues. As DNA, the CDR3 is TGTGCCAGCAGCTTAGCTCCGGGACTAGGCACCTCCAGCGCGGGCACAGATACGCAGTATTTT. This codes for CASSLAPGLGTSSAGTDTQYF.

For the CDR3, the DNA is TGTGCCAGCAGCTTGGCTGCTGGTGAGCAGTTCTTC. It encodes CASSLAAGEQFF. The chain combines TRBV5-4 with TRBJ2-1; D unresolved. The ends were cut back, 0 bases at V and 9 bases at J, with 7 bases in the middle. Germline loops: CDR1 SGHNT, CDR2 YYREEE (reference sequence). This CDR3 contains 12 residues.

This chain links TRBV11-2 with TRBJ2-1, with TRBD1 matching over 9 bases. The CDR3 is made up of 17 amino acids. The germline V gene has CDR1 SGHAT and CDR2 FQNNGV. V lost 2 bases, J lost 7 bases, and 12 bases stayed unmatched. The CDR3 DNA is TGTGCCAGCAGCTTATCCCGGGACAGGGAAGGAAAAAATGAGCAGTTCTTC. This sequence encodes CASSLSRDREGKNEQFF.

V is TRBV2 and J is TRBJ2-7, with TRBD1 matching 8 bases. Per germline, CDR1 SNHLY and CDR2 FYNNEI. This CDR3 has 12 residues. J lost 6 bases, V lost 5 bases, and 3 bases had no gene match. The CDR3 region is CASSRTGPEQYF. The DNA of the CDR3 is TGTGCCAGCAGTAGGACAGGGCCCGAGCAGTACTTC.

The chain uses TRBV6-5 and TRBJ2-7; the D is unclear. Trimming removed 11 bases from V and 0 bases from J, with 20 bases in between. This CDR3 contains 15 residues. Germline CDR1 reads MNHEY; CDR2 reads SVGAGI. CDR3 DNA: TGTGCCCTAGGAAGGTGGCAGGATGCCTCCTACGAGCAGTACTTC. This translates into CALGRWQDASYEQYF.

The rearrangement links TRBV4-1 to TRBJ2-3; no reliable D call. CDR3 size: 15 residues. From germline, CDR1 is MGHRA and CDR2 YSYEKL. Trimming took 3 bases from V and 0 from J, leaving 10 bases between them. The CDR3 loop is CASSQGVTSTDTQYF. DNA of the CDR3: TGCGCCAGCAGCCAGGGCGTCACTAGCACAGATACGCAGTATTTT.

V and J are TRBV6-1 and TRBJ2-7; D remains unclear. The V end lost 5 bases, the J end lost 1 base, and 9 bases lay between the germline ends. The germline CDR1 and CDR2 sequences are MNHNS and SASEGT. The CDR3 is 13 residues long. The CDR3 nucleotides are TGTGCCAGCAGTCCTGATCTGTCCTACGAGCAGTACTTC. Its translation is CASSPDLSYEQYF.

This chain joins TRBV27 and TRBJ2-7; TRBD1 matches at 10 bases. Looked up from germline, CDR1 is MNHEY and CDR2 is SMNVEV (reference sequence). With 0 bases clipped from V and 1 base from J, the junction kept 0 bases outside the gene matches. The CDR3 has 15 residues. Here the CDR3 reads CASSLSGQGSYEQYF. DNA for the CDR3: TGTGCCAGCAGTTTATCGGGACAGGGGTCCTACGAGCAGTACTTC.

This clone was picked up one time. The rearrangement links TRBV7-6 to TRBJ2-1; 10 bases line up with TRBD2. Per germline, CDR1 SGHVS and CDR2 FNYEAQ. The V segment lost 5 bases and the J segment 5 bases; nucleotides outside the gene matches: 9. CDR3 length: 16 residues. CDR3: CASSILTSGVNNEQFF. The CDR3 DNA reads TGTGCCAGCAGCATACTCACTAGCGGGGTCAACAATGAGCAGTTCTTC.

The chain has TRBV10-1 and TRBJ2-3; 12 positions agree with TRBD2. This CDR3 has 17 amino acids. CDR1 and CDR2 (germline): WNHNN, SYGVQD (reference sequence). The trim removed 2 bases at V and 5 bases at J, leaving 8 bases unmatched. This chain's CDR3 is CASSEELAGGDGDTQYF. The CDR3 bases are TGCGCCAGCAGTGAGGAACTAGCGGGAGGAGACGGAGATACGCAGTATTTT.

The V call is TRBV15, the J call TRBJ2-5; 9 nucleotides line up with TRBD2. Germline V gene sequence: CDR1 LNHNV, CDR2 YYDKDF (reference sequence). This CDR3 has 16 residues. V shed 3 bases, J shed 7 bases, and the junction held 12 bases outside the gene matches. CDR3 amino acids: CATSSPTLAGAGTQYF. In DNA form, the CDR3 reads TGTGCCACCAGCAGTCCCACCTTAGCGGGGGCAGGGACCCAGTACTTC.

The chain carries TRBV28 and TRBJ2-1; 11 bases agree with TRBD2. This CDR3 region has 16 residues. The germline gives CDR1 MDHEN, CDR2 SYDVKM. Trimming cost V 4 bases and J 1 base; bases outside gene matches: 3. CDR3 sequence (DNA): TGTGCCAGCAGTTCACTAGCGGGGGTGTCCTACAATGAGCAGTTCTTC. This gives the protein CASSSLAGVSYNEQFF.

The CDR3 nucleotides are TGCGCCAGCAGCCAAGAAATAGCGGGGCGCACAGATACGCAGTATTTT. Translation gives CASSQEIAGRTDTQYF. The J gene is TRBJ2-3, the V gene TRBV4-3; 8 bases agree with TRBD2. The CDR3 is 16 amino acids. With 0 bases clipped from V and 1 base from J, the junction kept 3 bases outside the gene matches. Germline V CDR1 and CDR2: LGHNA, YSLEER.

This clone was observed a few times. The chain employs TRBV19 and TRBJ1-1; D possibly corresponds to TRBD1 (6 bases). The ends were cut back, 0 bases at V and 6 bases at J, with 8 bases in the middle. Germline CDR1 and CDR2: LNHDA and SQIVND (reference sequence). This CDR3 comprises 13 residues. In DNA form, the CDR3 reads TGTGCCAGTAGTATAGAAGGGGGGGCTGAAGCTTTCTTT. It is translated as CASSIEGGAEAFF. Using reference TRBV19 and TRBJ1-1 for the parts outside the CDR3, the full variable domain is DGGITQSPKYLFRKEGQNVTLSCEQNLNHDAMYWYRQDPGQGLRLIYYSQIVNDFQKGDIAEGYSVSREKKESFPLTVTSAQKNPTAFYLCASSIEGGAEAFFGQGTRLTVV.

The chain employs TRBV5-1 and TRBJ2-7; D may match TRBD1 or TRBD2 (5 bases each). The germline V gene encodes CDR1 SGHRS and CDR2 YFSETQ. The V end lost 4 bases, the J end lost 7 bases, and 9 bases lay between the germline ends. There are 11 residues in the CDR3. Here the CDR3 reads CASSGGGEQYF. In DNA, the CDR3 is TGCGCCAGCAGCGGGGGTGGTGAGCAGTACTTC.

The genes are TRBV9 and TRBJ1-1, with D maybe TRBD1 (5 bases). Trimming took off 3 bases at V and 1 base at J, with 13 bases between the two ends. Germline loops: CDR1 SGDLS, CDR2 YYNGEE. The CDR3 sequence is 15 residues long. CDR3 protein: CASSAGWTGNTEAFF. The CDR3 nucleotides are TGTGCCAGCAGCGCAGGGTGGACGGGGAACACTGAAGCTTTCTTT. The full variable domain, its missing parts supplied by reference TRBV9 and TRBJ1-1, is DSGVTQTPKHLITATGQRVTLRCSPRSGDLSVYWYQQSLDQGLQFLIQYYNGEERAKGNILERFSAQQFPDLHSELNLSSLELGDSALYFCASSAGWTGNTEAFFGQGTRLTVV.

The CDR3 here is CASLESGTDTQYF. Here the CDR3 DNA reads TGTGCCAGCTTAGAATCGGGCACAGATACGCAGTATTTT. The chain uses TRBV11-2 and TRBJ2-3; D gene ambiguous. The V end lost 8 bases, the J end lost 1 base, and 10 bases lay between the germline ends. Germline CDR1 reads SGHAT; CDR2 reads FQNNGV. The CDR3 is 13 amino acids.

CDR3 in DNA: TGTGCCAGCAGTGACAGAACTGGGACAGTCTATGGCTACACCTTC. It yields the protein CASSDRTGTVYGYTF. The chain couples TRBV6-1 to TRBJ1-2; 7 bases are a match to TRBD1. V trimming: 3 bases; J trimming: 4 bases; junction bases outside the gene matches: 8. The CDR3 contains 15 residues. The germline V gene encodes CDR1 MNHNS and CDR2 SASEGT.